The entry that follows covers one T cell receptor beta chain sequence. The PCR ran on 60 Vbeta and 13 Jbeta primers. This table comes from immunoSEQ multiplex PCR, and its TCRdb copy is limited to in-frame clones, with some not included. The sample yields approximately 150,000 clones, roughly 77% seen once. The V and J ends lost 0 bases and 2 bases respectively, with 15 bases between them. CDR1 and CDR2 (germline): MGHRA, YSYEKL. This CDR3 is 17 amino acids long. The entry originates in a study of cytomegalovirus exposure and HLA in healthy donors. This sequence joins TRBV4-1 and TRBJ2-3; no reliable D call. The sequenced sample consisted of PBMCs. The sequence was obtained from a human donor in good health. As DNA, the CDR3 is TGCGCCAGCAGCCAAGAGTTGCTAGTTAAAATCACAGATACGCAGTATTTT. Amino acids: CASSQELLVKITDTQYF.